The clone carrying this T cell receptor beta chain was seen at least ten times. Antigen: not known. Germline V gives CDR1 ENHRY, CDR2 SYGVKD. The CDR3 is 13 amino acids. The ends were cut back, 6 bases at V and 2 bases at J, with 10 bases in the middle. TCR beta CDR3 region amplification was performed from RNA transcripts. Initially, a first-round RT-PCR of the TCR CDR3 employed the HTBI primer set. TCRdb re-derived calls from the multiplex PCR reads in MiXCR, one entry per CDR3 protein. The profile shows around 450,000 distinct CDR3 sequences, roughly 14% of them singletons. This sample stems from a study of T cells in Graves' hyperthyroidism and ophthalmopathy. Study information: The initial diagnosis was the point when peripheral blood was collected, ahead of any treatment. Findings and caveats of the study: Among thyroid clonotypes expanded above 0.001, most also appeared in blood. With a median lead of approximately 6 months before onset, the model predicted ophthalmopathy.

The clonotype originates from a woman aged 18-30 years with Graves' hyperthyroidism. What was sequenced was blood. The chain uses TRBV10-3 and TRBJ2-5; D is uncertain. CDR3 sequence reads: CAIRAGEQETQYF. Written as DNA, the CDR3 is TGTGCCATCAGAGCAGGAGAACAAGAGACCCAGTACTTC.